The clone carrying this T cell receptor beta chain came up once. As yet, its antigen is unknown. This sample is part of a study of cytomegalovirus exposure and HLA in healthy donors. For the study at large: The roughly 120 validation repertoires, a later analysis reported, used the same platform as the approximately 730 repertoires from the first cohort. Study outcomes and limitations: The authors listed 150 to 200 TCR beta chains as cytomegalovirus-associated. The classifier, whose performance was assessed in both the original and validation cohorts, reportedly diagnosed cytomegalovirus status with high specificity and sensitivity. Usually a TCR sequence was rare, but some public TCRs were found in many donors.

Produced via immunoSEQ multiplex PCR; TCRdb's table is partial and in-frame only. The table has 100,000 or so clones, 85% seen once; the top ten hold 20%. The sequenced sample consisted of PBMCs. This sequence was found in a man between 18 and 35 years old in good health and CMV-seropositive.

CDR3 sequence: CASSVTPGLAGGHEQFF. The CDR3 nucleotides read TGTGCCAGCAGCGTAACCCCGGGACTAGCGGGAGGTCATGAGCAGTTCTTC. The chain employs TRBV9 and TRBJ2-1; 15 nucleotides match TRBD2. The J segment lost 8 bases and the V segment lost 1 base, leaving 7 bases of the junction unmatched. Germline CDR1 SGDLS, CDR2 YYNGEE. The CDR3 loop spans 17 amino acids.